These 9 T cell receptor beta chains were sequenced from one sample in a study of blood T cell repertoires in COVID-19 (TCRdb year 2020). Preparation of the library involved the immunoSEQ multiplex PCR assay. TCRdb mirrors the immuneACCESS table, restricted to in-frame sequences. Some clones are absent from its copies; in checked studies, under half trace to an unresolved V gene, and the reason for the others is unknown. This sample comprises 140,000 to 150,000 clones, 80% of them detected only once. Approximately 3.6% of the sample is in the top ten clones. Sequencing was carried out using peripheral blood. The source of these receptors is a man between 65 and 85 years old who had recovered from COVID-19.

This clone was counted only a few times. This chain uses TRBV5-1 with TRBJ2-3; D remains unclear. V lost 4 bases to trimming and J lost 2 bases, with 17 bases between them. CDR3 length: 16 residues. Per germline, CDR1 SGHRS and CDR2 YFSETQ. CDR3 residues: CASSPRAPTPTDTQYF. Written as DNA, the CDR3 is TGCGCCAGCAGCCCACGAGCGCCAACCCCCACAGATACGCAGTATTTT.

The chain recombines TRBV10-3 with TRBJ2-5; 12 nucleotides align to TRBD1. V was clipped by 1 base and J by 5 bases; unmatched bases: 11. Germline assignment: CDR1 ENHRY and CDR2 SYGVKD. The CDR3 is 18 residues long. The CDR3 region has the DNA TGTGCCATCAGTGAGTTCTGGTCCGGGACAGGGGGCTTTGAGACCCAGTACTTC. Residues: CAISEFWSGTGGFETQYF.

V is TRBV6-5 and J is TRBJ2-1; D is possibly TRBD2 (5 bases). The V and J ends lost 5 bases and 8 bases respectively, with 10 bases between them. Looked up from germline, CDR1 is MNHEY and CDR2 is SVGAGI. This CDR3 spans 12 amino acids. The CDR3 here is CASSPSIYEQFF. CDR3 DNA: TGTGCCAGCAGTCCTAGCATCTATGAGCAGTTCTTC.

This chain joins TRBV7-9 and TRBJ1-1; 9 bases align to TRBD1. CDR1 is SEHNR, CDR2 FQNEAQ, per germline (reference sequence). With V trimmed by 5 bases and J by 8 bases, 6 bases remained unmatched. The CDR3 spans 13 residues. CDR3 in amino acids: CASSPPGQGEAFF. CDR3 in DNA: TGTGCCAGCAGCCCTCCGGGACAGGGCGAAGCTTTCTTT.

This clone occurred a few times. This same CDR3 is encoded by further DNA sequences in the sample. The J gene is TRBJ1-5, the V gene TRBV18, with D tentatively TRBD1 (5 bases). CDR1 is KGHSH, CDR2 LQKENI, per germline. The V gene lost 3 bases and the J gene lost 2 bases, with 8 bases spanning the gap. This CDR3 contains 14 residues. The CDR3 sequence: CASSPPGGNQPQHF. For the CDR3, the DNA is TGTGCCAGCTCACCTCCGGGGGGCAATCAGCCCCAGCATTTT.

A few counts support this clone. The chain recombines TRBV2 with TRBJ1-1; D possibly corresponds to TRBD1 (6 bases). This CDR3 comprises 15 residues. Germline CDR1 and CDR2: SNHLY and FYNNEI. V was shortened by 0 bases and J by 6 bases, with 14 bases between the two germline ends. CDR3 bases: TGTGCCAGCAGTGAAGCAAAGGGGGGGGTCGCTGAAGCTTTCTTT. Translating gives CASSEAKGGVAEAFF.

This clone was observed a single time. This chain's CDR3 is CASSLQSPLHF. CDR3 coding DNA: TGTGCCAGCAGTCTGCAGTCACCCCTCCACTTT. The rearrangement links TRBV2 to TRBJ1-6; D unresolved. Germline V gives CDR1 SNHLY, CDR2 FYNNEI. This CDR3 spans 11 amino acids. Trimming removed 5 bases at V and 10 bases at J, with 6 bases between.

The V and J genes are TRBV10-3 and TRBJ2-3, with 14 positions matching TRBD2. Unmatched junction bases numbered 8, after V lost 7 bases and J lost 2 bases. The germline V gene encodes CDR1 ENHRY and CDR2 SYGVKD. The CDR3 contains 17 residues. CDR3 region: CAINSGLAGVSTDTQYF. The CDR3, as DNA: TGTGCCATCAACTCGGGACTAGCGGGAGTATCCACAGATACGCAGTATTTT.

The V and J genes are TRBV7-9 and TRBJ1-5, with TRBD1 as a possible D gene (5 bases). Per the germline V gene, CDR1 is SEHNR and CDR2 is FQNEAQ (reference sequence). The CDR3 consists of 14 residues. V gave up 3 bases and J gave up 0 bases, with 6 bases separating them. The CDR3 loop is CASSFRGSNQPQHF. DNA for the CDR3: TGTGCCAGCAGCTTTAGGGGTAGCAATCAGCCCCAGCATTTT. The full variable domain, in which reference TRBV7-9 and TRBJ1-5 provide the parts outside the CDR3, is DTGVSQNPRHKITKRGQNVTFRCDPISEHNRLYWYRQTLGQGPEFLTYFQNEAQLEKSRLLSDRFSAERPKGSFSTLEIQRTEQGDSAMYLCASSFRGSNQPQHFGDGTRLSIL.